A selection of T cell receptor beta chains follows, all from one sample in a study of response to subunit inactivated influenza vaccine. MiXCR was run by TCRdb on the RT-PCR reads, yielding one entry per CDR3 protein. The sample includes about 530,000 distinct CDR3 sequences, 10% to 15% seen only once; the top ten take about an eighth. Here the sequenced sample was PBMCs from blood, taken 40 to 50 days after vaccination. Receptor source: a man aged 50 to 59 who received an inactivated influenza vaccine. The CDR3 runs from the conserved cysteine through the conserved F or W. A D gene is named only where the DNA matches it firmly. Clone size is shown for a subset of rows, as once, few, many or a class of expanded clone.

v_gene	d_gene	j_gene	abundance	CDR3nt	CDR3aa
TRBV6-5	-	TRBJ2-1	few	TGTGCCAGCAGAGAGCGGTCTGAGCAGTTCTTC	CASRERSEQFF
TRBV2	-	TRBJ2-5	-	TGTGCCAGCAGGGACTTCGAGTCTCAAGAGACCCAGTACTTC	CASRDFESQETQYF
TRBV25-1	-	TRBJ2-2	-	TGTGCCAGCAGTGCCGAAAACGGGGAGCTGTTTTTT	CASSAENGELFF
TRBV5-6	-	TRBJ2-2	many	TGTGCCAGCAGCGGCAGAAGGGTACGGACCGGGGAGCTGTTTTTT	CASSGRRVRTGELFF
TRBV5-5	TRBD1	TRBJ2-7	-	TGTGCCAGCAGCCGGACGACAGGGAGAGCCTACGAGCAGTACTTC	CASSRTTGRAYEQYF
TRBV20-1	TRBD2	TRBJ2-3	-	TGCAGTGCTAAGGGACTAGCGGGGGGGGATTTTGTTGATACGCAGTATTTT	CSAKGLAGGDFVDTQYF
TRBV20-1	-	TRBJ1-1	-	TGCAGTGCTGGAAGGGAGGCCGCTGAAGCTTTCTTT	CSAGREAAEAFF
TRBV20-1	TRBD2	TRBJ2-3	few	TGCAGTGCTCGCCCGGGACTAGCGATACAGACTACGCAGTATTTT	CSARPGLAIQTTQYF
TRBV10-1	TRBD1	TRBJ2-1	-	TGCGCCAGCAGTGACACTGGGACAGGGGGACGGCAGTTCTTC	CASSDTGTGGRQFF
TRBV12-3/TRBV12-4	TRBD2	TRBJ2-1	-	TGTGCCAGCAGACCCGCCGCCGGGAGGGGGGAGTTCTTC	CASRPAAGRGEFF
TRBV12-3/TRBV12-4	-	TRBJ2-3	many	TGTGCCAGCAAGGTGGACACAGATACGCAGTATTTT	CASKVDTDTQYF
TRBV3-1	TRBD1	TRBJ2-7	-	TGTGCCAGCAGCCCAAACACAGGGGACGAGCAGTACTTC	CASSPNTGDEQYF
TRBV20-1	TRBD2	TRBJ2-7	many	TGCAGTGCTAGTTTCCTAGCGGGAGGGTACGAGCAGTACTTC	CSASFLAGGYEQYF
TRBV20-1	-	TRBJ1-1	many	TGCAGTGCTAGAGTTCCGGGCTTGTCAAGGAACACTGAAGCTTTCTTT	CSARVPGLSRNTEAFF
TRBV3-1	-	TRBJ2-7	-	TGTGCCAGCAGCCAAGGACGACTGTCCTCCTACGAGCAGTACTTC	CASSQGRLSSYEQYF
TRBV6-1	-	TRBJ2-2	-	TGTGCCAGCAGTATCGGTTCCCATCCCGGGGAGCTGTTTTTT	CASSIGSHPGELFF
TRBV5-6	-	TRBJ1-2	-	TGTGCCAGCAGCTTGGGAGGTCGTAAACAGTTCAACTATGGCTACACCTTC	CASSLGGRKQFNYGYTF
TRBV29-1	TRBD1	TRBJ2-7	few	TGCAGCGTTGGGAGACAGGGGCACCGTCTGGAGCAGTACTTC	CSVGRQGHRLEQYF
TRBV10-2	TRBD1	TRBJ1-1	-	TGCGCCAGCATCCCACGGGACAGGGTACCTGAAGCTTTCTTT	CASIPRDRVPEAFF
TRBV20-1	-	TRBJ1-1	-	TGCAGTGCTCGACCTGGGGGTAGGAACACTGAAGCTTTCTTT	CSARPGGRNTEAFF
TRBV20-1	-	TRBJ2-1	-	TGCAGGGCAGGGAAAAGCTCCTACAATGAGCAGTTCTTC	CRAGKSSYNEQFF
TRBV12-3/TRBV12-4	-	TRBJ1-1	many	TGTGCCAGCAGTTTGGTCTCAGGCACTGAAGCTTTCTTT	CASSLVSGTEAFF
TRBV28	TRBD1	TRBJ2-5	few	TGTGCCAGCAGGACCGGGACAGGGTCAGAGACCCAGTACTTC	CASRTGTGSETQYF
TRBV5-1	TRBD2	TRBJ2-5	few	TGCGCCAGCAGCCAACAGCGGGGGGTATCGCGAGAGACCCAGTACTTC	CASSQQRGVSRETQYF
TRBV12-3/TRBV12-4	-	TRBJ1-4	many	TGTGCCAGCAGTTTAAGTAGAATACTTCGGGGAAAACTGTTTTTT	CASSLSRILRGKLFF
TRBV12-3/TRBV12-4	-	TRBJ2-3	-	TGTGCCAGCAGCAATGGGGGGGGGCCTAGCACAGATACGCAGTATTTT	CASSNGGGPSTDTQYF
TRBV20-1	-	TRBJ2-3	few	TGCAGTGCTAGAGTTTTAGGGCGGGTGCGACACACAGATACGCAGTATTTT	CSARVLGRVRHTDTQYF
TRBV27	TRBD2	TRBJ2-3	-	TGTGCCAGCAGTTTGTGGAGCGGGGGATCCCCTAGCACAGATACGCAGTATTTT	CASSLWSGGSPSTDTQYF
TRBV10-3	-	TRBJ1-1	-	TGTGCCATCAGTGGGGACACTGAAGCTTTCTTT	CAISGDTEAFF
TRBV6-2/TRBV6-3	TRBD2	TRBJ2-5	-	TGTGCCAGCAGTTACTTCCGCGGGGGGCTCTCTCGGTTGTACCAAGAGACCCAGTACTTC	CASSYFRGGLSRLYQETQYF
TRBV28	-	TRBJ2-6	-	TGTGCCAGCAGTTTAGCTCCCTCTGGGGCCAACGTCCTGACTTTC	CASSLAPSGANVLTF
TRBV7-9	-	TRBJ2-7	few	TGTGCCAGCAGCTTTGGCCCGAGGTACGAGCAGTACTTC	CASSFGPRYEQYF
TRBV19	TRBD1	TRBJ1-1	-	TGTGCCAGTAGCCTGGGACAGCTACCTGGCACTGAAGCTTTCTTT	CASSLGQLPGTEAFF
TRBV5-1	TRBD1	TRBJ2-7	-	TGCGCCTGCAGCCTAAGGGACAGGGAATACGAGCAGTACTTC	CACSLRDREYEQYF
TRBV4-2	TRBD2	TRBJ2-2	few	TGTGCCAGCAGCCAAGATGGAGGGACTAGCGGGGGAAGGGAGCTGTTTTTT	CASSQDGGTSGGRELFF
TRBV4-1	-	TRBJ1-2	-	TGCGCCAGCAGCCAAGATCTAGGGATTTGGGGCTACACCTTC	CASSQDLGIWGYTF
TRBV12-3/TRBV12-4	-	TRBJ2-1	-	TGTGCCAGCAGTTTAGAGGGCCGGCGGCCGACACGCTACAATGAGCAGTTCTTC	CASSLEGRRPTRYNEQFF
TRBV4-3	-	TRBJ2-6	-	TGCGCCAGCAGCCAAGATTATGCGGCCTGGGCCAACGTCCTGACTTTC	CASSQDYAAWANVLTF
TRBV2	-	TRBJ2-1	few	TGTGCCAGCAGTGAATCTGGGGGTGAGCAGTTCTTC	CASSESGGEQFF
TRBV7-8	TRBD1	TRBJ2-1	few	TGTGCCAGCAGCTTAGACCCGGACAGGGGTCTGTACAATGAGCAGTTCTTC	CASSLDPDRGLYNEQFF
TRBV7-8	-	TRBJ2-3	few	TGTGCCAGCAGCTTCAGGGGAGCGCAGTATTTT	CASSFRGAQYF